This T cell receptor beta chain emerged from a study of cytotoxic CD8 clonotypes in ibrutinib-treated CLL. In this sample, this clone turned up a few times. The identical CDR3 is also encoded by other nucleotide sequences in the sample. The V gene lost 3 bases and the J gene lost 2 bases, with 7 bases spanning the gap. CDR1 and CDR2 (germline): MNHEY, SMNVEV (reference sequence). The CDR3 totals 13 residues. TCRdb's table, derived via immunoSEQ multiplex PCR, lists solely in-frame clones and lacks some. The table includes tens of thousands of clones, roughly 50% detected once. The receptor comes from a human donor with chronic lymphocytic leukemia. The sample was PBMCs, taken after 24 months of ibrutinib treatment. The chain employs TRBV27 and TRBJ1-1; no clear D. CDR3 DNA sequence: TGTGCCAGCAGTTTGTCAGCAAACACTGAAGCTTTCTTT. Translated, it gives CASSLSANTEAFF.